Presented here are 12 T cell receptor beta chains from one specimen sequenced in a study of cytomegalovirus exposure and HLA in healthy donors (dated by TCRdb to about 2017). Libraries came from the immunoSEQ multiplex PCR assay. For the multiplex PCR, a mixture combining 60 forward primers for TCR Vbeta segments and 13 reverse primers for TCR Jbeta segments was used. The table comes from immuneACCESS by way of TCRdb, which keeps in-frame sequences with V and J called. Part of the clones is missing from these tables; in studies checked, under half for an unresolved V gene and the rest for unknown reasons. The sample's own table lists about 130,000 clones. The top ten clonotypes cover roughly 2% of the sample. The sequencing sample was made of PBMCs. The receptors come from a woman in her sixties or seventies in good health and CMV-seronegative.

The chain is built from TRBV6-7 and TRBJ2-3, with 13 nucleotides matching TRBD2. TRBV6-7 is an ORF, and what it does is uncertain. The ends lost 2 bases at V and 3 bases at J; junction bases unmatched: 8. This CDR3 region has 18 residues. CDR3 residues: CASSYPYTSGGATDTQYF. The CDR3 DNA sequence: TGTGCCAGCAGTTACCCCTACACTAGCGGGGGGGCAACAGATACGCAGTATTTT.

The gene calls are TRBV2 and TRBJ2-3; the match to TRBD1 covers 8 bases. The V and J ends lost 7 bases and 3 bases, in that order; junction bases with no gene match: 6. Germline V lookup: CDR1 SNHLY, CDR2 FYNNEI. The CDR3 sequence is 14 residues long. For the CDR3, the DNA is TGTGCCAGCAATGGACAGGGACAAACAGATACGCAGTATTTT. This sequence encodes CASNGQGQTDTQYF.

CDR3 in amino acids: CASSLGLAGEAGANVLTF. CDR3 DNA: TGCGCCAGCAGCCTCGGACTAGCGGGAGAAGCTGGGGCCAACGTCCTGACTTTC. The chain has TRBV5-1 and TRBJ2-6; 13 bases agree with TRBD2. The ends lost 4 bases at V and 2 bases at J; junction bases unmatched: 6. The CDR3 is 18 amino acids. Germline V gene sequence: CDR1 SGHRS, CDR2 YFSETQ. The entire variable domain, with the rest obtained from reference TRBV5-1 and TRBJ2-6, is as follows: KAGVTQTPRYLIKTRGQQVTLSCSPISGHRSVSWYQQTPGQGLQFLFEYFSETQRNKGNFPGRFSGRQFSNSRSEMNVSTLELGDSALYLCASSLGLAGEAGANVLTFGAGSRLTVL.

The chain links TRBV5-1 to TRBJ1-1; D possibly corresponds to TRBD1 (6 bases). CDR3 length: 15 residues. Germline-derived CDR1 and CDR2 are SGHRS and YFSETQ. V lost 0 bases and J lost 4, with 13 bases in between. CDR3 loop: CASSLALQGTTEAFF. CDR3 in DNA: TGCGCCAGCAGCTTGGCCTTACAGGGTACCACTGAAGCTTTCTTT.

V gene TRBV5-1 combines with J gene TRBJ2-1; 14 nucleotides match TRBD2. V gave up 7 bases and J gave up 6 bases; unmatched junction bases: 3. Germline lookup yields CDR1 SGHRS and CDR2 YFSETQ. The CDR3 is 14 residues long. In DNA, the CDR3 is TGCGCCAGCTCGACTAGCGGGAGGGTCAATGAGCAGTTCTTC. This gives the protein CASSTSGRVNEQFF.

The rearrangement links TRBV19 to TRBJ2-7; D unclear. Germline CDR1 is LNHDA and CDR2 is SQIVND (reference sequence). The CDR3 extends over 15 amino acids. V lost 0 bases and J lost 3, with 12 bases in between. In DNA, the CDR3 is TGTGCCAGTAGTATAGATCATGCAGGCAGCTACGAGCAGTACTTC. The encoded protein is CASSIDHAGSYEQYF.

The chain combines TRBV6-1 with TRBJ1-5, with D perhaps matching TRBD1 (6 bases). Germline loops: CDR1 MNHNS, CDR2 SASEGT. This CDR3 region has 14 residues. V lost 2 bases and J lost 3, with 8 bases in between. In DNA form, the CDR3 reads TGTGCCAGCAGTGAATCAGGGGACAATCAGCCCCAGCATTTT. This codes for CASSESGDNQPQHF.

The chain carries TRBV7-9 and TRBJ2-3, with 12 bases lining up with TRBD2. The germline V gene encodes CDR1 SEHNR and CDR2 FQNEAQ (reference sequence). V gave up 5 bases and J gave up 5 bases; unmatched junction bases: 11. The CDR3 has 17 residues. The CDR3 region has the DNA TGTGCCAGCAGCATGTCTAGCGGGGGGGCGCGAGGAGATACGCAGTATTTT. Its protein product is CASSMSSGGARGDTQYF.

The J gene is TRBJ2-7, the V gene TRBV4-1; D is perhaps TRBD1 (5 bases). Trimming shortened V by 6 bases and J by 2 bases, and 20 bases separated the two germline ends. The germline V gene has CDR1 MGHRA and CDR2 YSYEKL. The CDR3 runs 16 residues. CDR3 sequence reads: CASRGRPTEGTYEQYF. CDR3 DNA sequence: TGCGCCAGCAGGGGAAGGCCGACAGAAGGAACCTACGAGCAGTACTTC.

CDR3 DNA: TGTGCCAGCAGTTACCGGGACCAAGAGACCCAGTACTTC. It translates to CASSYRDQETQYF. The chain recombines TRBV6-6 with TRBJ2-5; no clear D gene. Trimming removed 2 bases at V and 0 bases at J, with 4 bases between. The V gene's germline CDR1 is MNHNY and CDR2 SVGAGI (reference sequence). This CDR3 contains 13 residues.

The V and J genes are TRBV9 and TRBJ2-1, with 7 bases lining up with TRBD1. CDR3 length: 16 residues. J gave up 5 bases and V 4 bases, and 12 bases lay outside the gene matches. In germline, CDR1 is SGDLS, CDR2 YYNGEE. The CDR3 region has the DNA TGTGCCAGCAGCAGAACAGGGGACCCGGTGGACAATGAGCAGTTCTTC. Protein: CASSRTGDPVDNEQFF.

Details on this clone: Compared with germline, one end of the junction differs, possibly owing to a read error. CDR3 protein: CASNLQGAYGYTF. CDR3 nucleotide sequence: TGTGCCAGCAATTTACAGGGGGCTTATGGCTACACCTTC. The rearrangement links TRBV28 to TRBJ1-2; 9 bases line up with TRBD1. Per the germline V gene, CDR1 is MDHEN and CDR2 is SYDVKM. The CDR3 loop spans 13 amino acids.